This TCR beta chain was identified during a study of T-cell reconstitution after alpha-beta-depleted transplantation in children. Germline V gene lookup returns CDR1 ENHRY and CDR2 SYGVKD. The V and J ends lost 6 bases and 2 bases, in that order; junction bases with no gene match: 14. The CDR3 is made up of 18 amino acids. The TCRbeta library incorporated unique molecular identifiers. TCRdb re-derived calls from the PCR reads in MiXCR, one entry per CDR3 protein. Of about 980,000 distinct CDR3 sequences in the sample, less than 30% are singletons; the top ten hold 28%. A word on this clonotype: Its antigen is as yet unknown.

Whole-study findings and limits: Expanded graft clones, several hundred of them, were reportedly the source of alpha-beta T cells about two months after transplant.

The J gene is TRBJ2-1, the V gene TRBV10-3; TRBD2 matches 9 bases. The TCR originated in a boy in the first two years of life who had a stem cell transplant for SCID, so the T cells may come from the graft donor. The sample consisted of PBMCs, mostly from graft donor cells, taken 360 days after TCRalphabeta/CD19-depleted stem cell transplant. As DNA, the CDR3 is TGTGCCATCAGCCAGACTAGCGGCCGGGGGCCCGCCTACAATGAGCAGTTCTTC. This codes for CAISQTSGRGPAYNEQFF.